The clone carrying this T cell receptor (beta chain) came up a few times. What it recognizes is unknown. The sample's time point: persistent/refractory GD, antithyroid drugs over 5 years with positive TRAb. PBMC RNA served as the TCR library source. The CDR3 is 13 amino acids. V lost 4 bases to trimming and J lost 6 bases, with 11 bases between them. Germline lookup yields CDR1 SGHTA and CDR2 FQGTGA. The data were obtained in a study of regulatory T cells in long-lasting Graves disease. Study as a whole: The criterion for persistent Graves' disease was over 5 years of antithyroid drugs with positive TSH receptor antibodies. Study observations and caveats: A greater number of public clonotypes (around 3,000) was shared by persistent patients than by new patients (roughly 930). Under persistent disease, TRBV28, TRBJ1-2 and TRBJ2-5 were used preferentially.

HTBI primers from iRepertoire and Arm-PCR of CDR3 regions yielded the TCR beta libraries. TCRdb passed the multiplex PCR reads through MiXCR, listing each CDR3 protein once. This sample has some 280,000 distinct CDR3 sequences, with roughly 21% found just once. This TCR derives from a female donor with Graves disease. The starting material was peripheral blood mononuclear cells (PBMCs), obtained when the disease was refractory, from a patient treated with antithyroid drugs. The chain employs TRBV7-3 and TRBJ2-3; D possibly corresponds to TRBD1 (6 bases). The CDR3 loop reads CASSSTGLDTQYF. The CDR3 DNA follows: TGTGCCAGCAGCTCCACAGGGTTGGATACGCAGTATTTT. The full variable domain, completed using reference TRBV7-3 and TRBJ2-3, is GAGVSQTPSNKVTEKGKYVELRCDPISGHTALYWYRQSLGQGPEFLIYFQGTGAADDSGLPNDRFFAVRPEGSVSTLKIQRTERGDSAVYLCASSSTGLDTQYFGPGTRLTVL.